This TCR beta chain emerged from a study of blood T cell repertoires in COVID-19. Study processing details: Researchers report that nucleated cell counts were estimated from reference gene primer amplification. Profiled with immunoSEQ multiplex PCR; TCRdb holds only in-frame clones, not every one. For V, J and clone size, that table is used; D and trimming come from the DNA. The sample consists of about 240,000 clones, 86% of them appearing once. The germline V gene encodes CDR1 MDHEN and CDR2 SYDVKM. V was pared by 3 bases and J by 7 bases, with 12 bases of the junction left unmatched. The CDR3 runs 17 residues.

The V call is TRBV28, the J call TRBJ1-6, with 7 bases identical to TRBD1. This receptor was obtained from an elderly man with acute or convalescent COVID-19. Source material: peripheral blood. The CDR3 region has the DNA TGTGCCAGCAGTTTCGAACGACAGGGACGAGGGAATTCACCCCTCCACTTT. Translated, it gives CASSFERQGRGNSPLHF.